This TCR beta chain is from a study of OX40 agonist ivuxolimab in advanced cancers. The CDR3 contains 13 residues. V was cut by 7 bases and J by 1 base, with 14 bases left in between. Looked up from germline, CDR1 is SQVTM and CDR2 is ANQGSEA. Here immunoSEQ multiplex PCR was the method, and the copy in TCRdb shows in-frame clones only, minus some. There are more than 45,000 clones in the sample; more than 85% occur only once, and about 11% lies in the top ten. The chain employs TRBV29-1 and TRBJ2-7; tentative D call: TRBD2 (6 bases). Sequenced here: CD4+ or CD8+ T cells sorted from blood, sampled in a trial of the OX40 agonist ivuxolimab. The sequence came from an adult with an advanced solid tumor such as melanoma, head and neck, liver or kidney cancer. CDR3 loop: CSASSVTSYEQYF. For the CDR3, the DNA is TGCAGCGCTTCTAGCGTCACTTCCTACGAGCAGTACTTC.